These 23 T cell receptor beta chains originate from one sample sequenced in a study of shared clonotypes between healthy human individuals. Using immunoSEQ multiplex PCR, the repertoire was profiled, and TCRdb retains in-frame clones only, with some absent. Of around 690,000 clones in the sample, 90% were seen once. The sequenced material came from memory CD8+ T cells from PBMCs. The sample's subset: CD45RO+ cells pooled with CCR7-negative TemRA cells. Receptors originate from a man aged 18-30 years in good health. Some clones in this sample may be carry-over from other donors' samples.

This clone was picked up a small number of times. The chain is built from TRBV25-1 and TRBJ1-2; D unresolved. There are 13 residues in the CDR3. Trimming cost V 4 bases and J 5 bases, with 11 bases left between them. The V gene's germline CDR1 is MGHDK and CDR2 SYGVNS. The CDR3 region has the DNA TGTGCCAGCAGTGTTAGGGCAGGATATGGCTACACCTTC. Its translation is CASSVRAGYGYTF.

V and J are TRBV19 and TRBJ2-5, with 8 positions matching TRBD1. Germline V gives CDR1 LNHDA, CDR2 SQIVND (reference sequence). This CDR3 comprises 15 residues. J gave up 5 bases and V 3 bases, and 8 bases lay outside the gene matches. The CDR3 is CASSIRQGAKETQYF. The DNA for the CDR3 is TGTGCCAGTAGTATTCGTCAGGGGGCAAAGGAGACCCAGTACTTC.

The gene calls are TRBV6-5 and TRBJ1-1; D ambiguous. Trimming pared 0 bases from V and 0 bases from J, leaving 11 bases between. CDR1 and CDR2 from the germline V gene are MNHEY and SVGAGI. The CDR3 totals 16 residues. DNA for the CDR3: TGTGCCAGCAGTTACTCGGTCGGGGATCTGAACACTGAAGCTTTCTTT. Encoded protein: CASSYSVGDLNTEAFF.

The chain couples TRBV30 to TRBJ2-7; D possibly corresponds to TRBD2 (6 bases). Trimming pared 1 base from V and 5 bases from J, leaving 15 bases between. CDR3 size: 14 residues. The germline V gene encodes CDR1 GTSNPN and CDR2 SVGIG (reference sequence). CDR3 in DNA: TGTGCCTGGAGTGGGGGGATCGGACTAAACGAGCAGTACTTC. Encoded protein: CAWSGGIGLNEQYF.

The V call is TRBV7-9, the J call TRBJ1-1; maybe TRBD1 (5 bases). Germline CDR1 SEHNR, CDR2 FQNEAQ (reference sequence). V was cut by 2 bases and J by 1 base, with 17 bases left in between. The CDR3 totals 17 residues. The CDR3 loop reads CASSLNPNRGRNTEAFF. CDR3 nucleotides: TGTGCCAGCAGCTTAAACCCCAATAGGGGCAGGAACACTGAAGCTTTCTTT.

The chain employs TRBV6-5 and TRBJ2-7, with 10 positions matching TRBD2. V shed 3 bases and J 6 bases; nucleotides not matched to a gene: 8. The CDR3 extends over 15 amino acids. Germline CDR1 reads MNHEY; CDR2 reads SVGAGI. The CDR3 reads CASSYPGLATTEQYF. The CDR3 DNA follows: TGTGCCAGCAGTTATCCGGGACTAGCGACCACCGAGCAGTACTTC.

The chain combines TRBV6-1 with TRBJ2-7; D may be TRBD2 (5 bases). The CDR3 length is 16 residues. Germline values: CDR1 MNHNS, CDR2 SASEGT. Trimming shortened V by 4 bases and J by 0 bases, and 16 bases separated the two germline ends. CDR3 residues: CASSGKWTASSYEQYF. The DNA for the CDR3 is TGTGCCAGCAGTGGAAAGTGGACTGCCAGCTCCTACGAGCAGTACTTC.

The CDR3 protein is CASSGPLGLAVDTDTQYF. CDR3 nucleotide sequence: TGTGCCAGCAGTGGACCATTGGGACTAGCGGTCGACACAGATACGCAGTATTTT. V usage is TRBV25-1 and J usage is TRBJ2-3; 11 nucleotides agree with TRBD2. With 4 bases clipped from V and 2 bases from J, the junction kept 11 bases outside the gene matches. Germline V gives CDR1 MGHDK, CDR2 SYGVNS. CDR3 length equals 18 residues.

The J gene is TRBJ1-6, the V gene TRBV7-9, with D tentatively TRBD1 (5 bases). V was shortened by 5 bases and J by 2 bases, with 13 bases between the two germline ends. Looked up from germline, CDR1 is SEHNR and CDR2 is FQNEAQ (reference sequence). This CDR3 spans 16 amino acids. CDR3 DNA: TGTGCCAGCAGCCCACTCAGGGAAACCTATAATTCACCCCTCCACTTT. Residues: CASSPLRETYNSPLHF. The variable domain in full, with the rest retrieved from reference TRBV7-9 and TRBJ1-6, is DTGVSQNPRHKITKRGQNVTFRCDPISEHNRLYWYRQTLGQGPEFLTYFQNEAQLEKSRLLSDRFSAERPKGSFSTLEIQRTEQGDSAMYLCASSPLRETYNSPLHFGNGTRLTVT.

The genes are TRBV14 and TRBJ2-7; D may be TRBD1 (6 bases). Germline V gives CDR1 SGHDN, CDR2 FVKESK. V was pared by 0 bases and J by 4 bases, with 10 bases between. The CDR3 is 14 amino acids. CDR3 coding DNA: TGTGCCAGCAGCCAAGATCTCCAGGGGTACGAGCAGTACTTC. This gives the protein CASSQDLQGYEQYF. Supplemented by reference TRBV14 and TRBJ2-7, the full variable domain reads EAGVTQFPSHSVIEKGQTVTLRCDPISGHDNLYWYRRVMGKEIKFLLHFVKESKQDESGMPNNRFLAERTGGTYSTLKVQPAELEDSGVYFCASSQDLQGYEQYFGPGTRLTVT.

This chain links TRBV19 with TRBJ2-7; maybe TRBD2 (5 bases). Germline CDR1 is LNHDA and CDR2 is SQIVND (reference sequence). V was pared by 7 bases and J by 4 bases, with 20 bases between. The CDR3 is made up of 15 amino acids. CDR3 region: CASMPRTGYWYEQYF. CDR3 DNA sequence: TGTGCCAGTATGCCCCGGACTGGGTATTGGTACGAGCAGTACTTC.

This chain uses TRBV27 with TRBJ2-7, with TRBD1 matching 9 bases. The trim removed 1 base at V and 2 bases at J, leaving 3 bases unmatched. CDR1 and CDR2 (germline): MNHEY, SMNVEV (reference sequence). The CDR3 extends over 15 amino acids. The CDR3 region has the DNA TGTGCCAGCAGTTTATGGGACAGGGACACCTACGAGCAGTACTTC. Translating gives CASSLWDRDTYEQYF.

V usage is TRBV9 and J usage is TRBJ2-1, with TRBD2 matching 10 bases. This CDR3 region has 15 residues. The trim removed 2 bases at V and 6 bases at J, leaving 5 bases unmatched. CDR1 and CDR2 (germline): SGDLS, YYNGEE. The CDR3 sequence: CASSVTSGILNEQFF. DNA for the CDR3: TGTGCCAGCAGCGTCACTAGCGGGATCCTCAATGAGCAGTTCTTC.

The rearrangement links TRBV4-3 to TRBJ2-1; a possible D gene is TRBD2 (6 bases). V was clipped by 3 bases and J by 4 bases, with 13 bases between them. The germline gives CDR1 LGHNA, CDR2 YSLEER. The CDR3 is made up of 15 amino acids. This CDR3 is CASSHGTGDYNEQFF. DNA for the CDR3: TGCGCCAGCAGCCATGGAACGGGGGATTACAATGAGCAGTTCTTC.

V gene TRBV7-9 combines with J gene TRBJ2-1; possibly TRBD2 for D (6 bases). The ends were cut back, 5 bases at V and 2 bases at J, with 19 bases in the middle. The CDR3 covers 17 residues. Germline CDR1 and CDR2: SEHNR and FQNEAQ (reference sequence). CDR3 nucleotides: TGTGCCAGCAGCCCCATACTAGCCCCCAGGGCCTACAATGAGCAGTTCTTC. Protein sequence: CASSPILAPRAYNEQFF.

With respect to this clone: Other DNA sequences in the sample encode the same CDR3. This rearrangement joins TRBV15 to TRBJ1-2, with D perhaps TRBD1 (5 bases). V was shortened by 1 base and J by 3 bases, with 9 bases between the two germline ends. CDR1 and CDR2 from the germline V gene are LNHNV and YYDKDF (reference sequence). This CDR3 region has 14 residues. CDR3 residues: CATSRGGEDYGYTF. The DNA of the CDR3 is TGTGCCACCAGCAGAGGGGGGGAGGACTATGGCTACACCTTC.

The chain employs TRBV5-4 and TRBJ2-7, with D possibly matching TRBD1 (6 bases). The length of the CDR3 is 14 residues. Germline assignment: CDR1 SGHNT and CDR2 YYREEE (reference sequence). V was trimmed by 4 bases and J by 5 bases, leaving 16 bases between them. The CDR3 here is CASSPHRVSHEQYF. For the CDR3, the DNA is TGTGCCAGCAGCCCCCACAGGGTTTCCCACGAGCAGTACTTC.

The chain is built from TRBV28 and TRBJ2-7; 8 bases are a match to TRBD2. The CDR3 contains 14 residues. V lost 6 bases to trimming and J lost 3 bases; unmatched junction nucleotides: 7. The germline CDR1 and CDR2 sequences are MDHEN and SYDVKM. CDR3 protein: CASRIAGSYYEQYF. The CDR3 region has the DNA TGTGCCAGCAGGATAGCGGGGTCCTACTACGAGCAGTACTTC. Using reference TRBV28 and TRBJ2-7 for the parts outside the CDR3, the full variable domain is DVKVTQSSRYLVKRTGEKVFLECVQDMDHENMFWYRQDPGLGLRLIYFSYDVKMKEKGDIPEGYSVSREKKERFSLILESASTNQTSMYLCASRIAGSYYEQYFGPGTRLTVT.

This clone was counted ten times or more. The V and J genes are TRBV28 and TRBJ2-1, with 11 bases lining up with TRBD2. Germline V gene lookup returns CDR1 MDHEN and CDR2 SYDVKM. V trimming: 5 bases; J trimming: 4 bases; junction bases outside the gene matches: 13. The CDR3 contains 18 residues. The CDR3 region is CASSGQRASGRSYNEQFF. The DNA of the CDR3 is TGTGCCAGCAGTGGCCAGAGGGCTAGCGGGAGGAGTTACAATGAGCAGTTCTTC.

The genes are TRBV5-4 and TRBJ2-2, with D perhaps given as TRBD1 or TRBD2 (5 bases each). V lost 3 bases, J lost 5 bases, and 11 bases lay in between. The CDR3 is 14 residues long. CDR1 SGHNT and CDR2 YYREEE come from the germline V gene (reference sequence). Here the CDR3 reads CASSWGSNTGELFF. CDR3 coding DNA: TGTGCCAGCAGCTGGGGGAGTAATACCGGGGAGCTGTTTTTT.

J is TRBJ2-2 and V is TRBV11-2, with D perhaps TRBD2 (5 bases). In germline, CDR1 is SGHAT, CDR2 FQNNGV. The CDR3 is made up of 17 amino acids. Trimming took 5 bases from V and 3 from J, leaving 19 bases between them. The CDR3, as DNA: TGTGCCAGCAGCGACCGCGTGGTGGGAGTTTACACCGGGGAGCTGTTTTTT. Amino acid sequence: CASSDRVVGVYTGELFF.

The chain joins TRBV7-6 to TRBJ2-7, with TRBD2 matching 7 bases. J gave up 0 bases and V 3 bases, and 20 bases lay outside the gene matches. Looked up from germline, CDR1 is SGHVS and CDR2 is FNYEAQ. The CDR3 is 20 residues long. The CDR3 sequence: CASSFARATGTNTHSYEQYF. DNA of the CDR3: TGTGCCAGCAGCTTCGCAAGGGCGACCGGGACTAACACTCACTCCTACGAGCAGTACTTC. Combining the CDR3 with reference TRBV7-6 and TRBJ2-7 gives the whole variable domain GAGVSQSPRYKVTKRGQDVALRCDPISGHVSLYWYRQALGQGPEFLTYFNYEAQQDKSGLPNDRFSAERPEGSISTLTIQRTEQRDSAMYRCASSFARATGTNTHSYEQYFGPGTRLTVT.

For the CDR3, the DNA is TGCGCCAGCAGCCAAGATCGTAGTAGCGGGAGCGGGGAGCTGTTTTTT. It yields the protein CASSQDRSSGSGELFF. The V call is TRBV4-3, the J call TRBJ2-2, with 9 bases lining up with TRBD2. This CDR3 region has 16 residues. Trimming removed 0 bases from V and 7 bases from J; junction bases left unmatched: 6. Germline V lookup: CDR1 LGHNA, CDR2 YSLEER.